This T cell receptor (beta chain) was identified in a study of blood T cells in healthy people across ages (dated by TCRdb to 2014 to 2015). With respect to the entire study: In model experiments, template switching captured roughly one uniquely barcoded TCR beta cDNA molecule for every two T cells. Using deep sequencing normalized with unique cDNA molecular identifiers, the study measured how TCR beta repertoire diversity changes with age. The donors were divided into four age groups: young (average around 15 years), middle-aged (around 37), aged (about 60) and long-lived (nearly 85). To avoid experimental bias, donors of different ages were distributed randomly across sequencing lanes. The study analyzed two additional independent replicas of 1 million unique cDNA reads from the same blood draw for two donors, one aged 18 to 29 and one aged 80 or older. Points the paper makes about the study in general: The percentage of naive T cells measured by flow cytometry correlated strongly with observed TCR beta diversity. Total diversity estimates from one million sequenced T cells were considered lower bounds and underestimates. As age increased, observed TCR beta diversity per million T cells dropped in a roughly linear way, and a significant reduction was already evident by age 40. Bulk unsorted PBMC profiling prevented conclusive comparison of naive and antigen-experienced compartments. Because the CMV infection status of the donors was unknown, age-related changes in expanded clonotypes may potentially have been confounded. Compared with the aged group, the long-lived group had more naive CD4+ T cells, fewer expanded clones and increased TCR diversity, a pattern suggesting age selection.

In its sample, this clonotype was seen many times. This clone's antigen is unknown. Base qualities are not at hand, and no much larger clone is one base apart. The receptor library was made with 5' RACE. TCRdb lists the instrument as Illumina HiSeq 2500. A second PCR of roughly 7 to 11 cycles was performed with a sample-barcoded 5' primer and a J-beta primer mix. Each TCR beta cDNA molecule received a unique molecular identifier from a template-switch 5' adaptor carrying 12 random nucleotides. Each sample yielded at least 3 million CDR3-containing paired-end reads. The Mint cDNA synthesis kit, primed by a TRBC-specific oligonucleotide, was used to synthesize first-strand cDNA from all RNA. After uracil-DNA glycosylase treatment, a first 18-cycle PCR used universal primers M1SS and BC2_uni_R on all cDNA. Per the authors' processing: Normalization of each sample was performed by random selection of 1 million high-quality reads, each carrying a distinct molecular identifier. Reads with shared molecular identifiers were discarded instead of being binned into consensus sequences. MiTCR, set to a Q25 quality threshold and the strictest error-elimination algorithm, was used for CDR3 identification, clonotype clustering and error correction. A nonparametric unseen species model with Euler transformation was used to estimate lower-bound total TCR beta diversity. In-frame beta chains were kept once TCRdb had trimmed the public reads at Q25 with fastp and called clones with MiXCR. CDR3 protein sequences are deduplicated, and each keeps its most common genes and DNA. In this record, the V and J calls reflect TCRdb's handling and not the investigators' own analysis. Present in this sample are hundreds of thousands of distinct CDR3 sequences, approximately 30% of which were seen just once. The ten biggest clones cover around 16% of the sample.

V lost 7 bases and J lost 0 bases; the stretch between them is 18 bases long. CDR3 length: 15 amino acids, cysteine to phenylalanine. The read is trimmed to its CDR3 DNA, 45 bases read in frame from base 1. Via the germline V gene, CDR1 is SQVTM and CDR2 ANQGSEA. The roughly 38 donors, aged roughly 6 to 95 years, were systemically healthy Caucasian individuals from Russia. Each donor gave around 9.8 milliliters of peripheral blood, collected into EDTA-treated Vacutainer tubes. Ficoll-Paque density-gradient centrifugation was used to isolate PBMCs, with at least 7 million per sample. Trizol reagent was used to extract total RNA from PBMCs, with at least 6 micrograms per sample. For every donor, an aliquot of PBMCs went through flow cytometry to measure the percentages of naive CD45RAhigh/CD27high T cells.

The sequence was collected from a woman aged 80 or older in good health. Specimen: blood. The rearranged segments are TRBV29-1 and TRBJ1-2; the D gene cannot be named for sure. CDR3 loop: CSAAVGSVPNYGYTF. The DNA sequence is TGCAGCGCAGCGGTGGGGTCGGTTCCTAACTATGGCTACACCTTC.